The T cell receptor (beta chain) under discussion was sequenced for a study of blood T cell repertoires in COVID-19. Background on the study: The cDNA or gDNA used as material had been derived from T cells, B-cell-depleted T cells, or PBMCs.

This clone was seen only a few times. Germline loops: CDR1 SGHAT, CDR2 FQNNGV. This CDR3 comprises 14 residues. J was trimmed by 7 bases and V by 5 bases; bases with no gene match: 8. How the authors handled the data: Amplification with reference gene primers provided the estimates of nucleated cell counts. Here immunoSEQ multiplex PCR was the method, and the copy in TCRdb shows in-frame clones only, minus some. The DNA gave D and trimming, while V, J and clone size come from that table. Of fewer than 120,000 clones in the sample, 76% were seen once. The clonotype originates from a woman of 80 years or more with acute or convalescent COVID-19. The chain is built from TRBV11-2 and TRBJ1-1; 9 nucleotides agree with TRBD1. The sample comprised peripheral blood. The CDR3 protein is CASSPRTGEGEAFF. CDR3 in DNA: TGTGCCAGCAGCCCCCGGACAGGGGAGGGTGAAGCTTTCTTT.